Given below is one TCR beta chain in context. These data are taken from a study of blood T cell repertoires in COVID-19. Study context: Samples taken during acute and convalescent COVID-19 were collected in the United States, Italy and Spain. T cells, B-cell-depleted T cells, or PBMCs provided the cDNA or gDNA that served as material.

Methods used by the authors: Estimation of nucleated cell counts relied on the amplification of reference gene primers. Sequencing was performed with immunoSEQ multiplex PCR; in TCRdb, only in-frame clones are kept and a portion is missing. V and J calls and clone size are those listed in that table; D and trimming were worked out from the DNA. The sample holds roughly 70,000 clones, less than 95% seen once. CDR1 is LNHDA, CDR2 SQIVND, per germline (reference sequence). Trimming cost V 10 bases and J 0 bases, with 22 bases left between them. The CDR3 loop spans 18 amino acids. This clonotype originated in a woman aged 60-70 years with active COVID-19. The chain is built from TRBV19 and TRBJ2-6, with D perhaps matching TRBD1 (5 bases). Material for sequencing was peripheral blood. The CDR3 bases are TGTGCCACCATGACGGTGGCAGGGCCCTTCTCTGGGGCCAACGTCCTGACTTTC. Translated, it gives CATMTVAGPFSGANVLTF.